The T cell receptor (beta chain) described here comes from a study of beta chain features in type 1 diabetes. V was trimmed by 5 bases and J by 2 bases, leaving 10 bases between them. Germline V gene data show CDR1 as SGHTA and CDR2 as FQGNSA. The CDR3 has 13 residues. cDNA synthesis used the whole RNA isolate, giving expressed TCRB sequences. Read counts averaged approximately 3.6 million for samples of naive, central memory and regulatory T cells. Profiling relied on immunoSEQ multiplex PCR, and the TCRdb table lists in-frame clones only, not all of them. The data hold about 220,000 clones, with under 13% observed a single time. This clone was recorded a few times. Other DNA sequences within the sample encode an identical CDR3.

The V and J genes are TRBV7-2 and TRBJ2-7, with no clear D. The source is a man aged 18 to 29 in good health. Sequencing was done on a sample of central memory CD4+ T cells from blood. The CDR3 loop reads CASSLSLAYEQYF. The CDR3 DNA reads TGTGCCAGCAGCCTTAGCTTGGCCTACGAGCAGTACTTC.